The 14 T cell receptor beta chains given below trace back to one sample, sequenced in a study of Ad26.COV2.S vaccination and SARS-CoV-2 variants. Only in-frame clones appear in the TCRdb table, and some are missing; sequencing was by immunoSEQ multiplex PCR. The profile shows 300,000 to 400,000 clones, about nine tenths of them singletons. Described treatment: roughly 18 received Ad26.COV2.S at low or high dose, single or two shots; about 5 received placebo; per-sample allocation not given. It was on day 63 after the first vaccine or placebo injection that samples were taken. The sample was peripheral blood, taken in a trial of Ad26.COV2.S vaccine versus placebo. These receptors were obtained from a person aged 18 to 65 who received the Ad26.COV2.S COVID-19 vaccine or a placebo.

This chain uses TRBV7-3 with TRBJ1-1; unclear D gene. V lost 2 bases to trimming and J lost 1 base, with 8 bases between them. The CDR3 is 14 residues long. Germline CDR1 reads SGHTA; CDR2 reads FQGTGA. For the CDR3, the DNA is TGTGCCAGCAGCTTATTGCCCGGGAACACTGAAGCTTTCTTT. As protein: CASSLLPGNTEAFF.

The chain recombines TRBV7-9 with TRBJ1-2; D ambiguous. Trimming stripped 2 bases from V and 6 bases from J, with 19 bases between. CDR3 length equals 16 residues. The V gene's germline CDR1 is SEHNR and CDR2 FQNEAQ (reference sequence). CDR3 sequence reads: CASSLSQRVKGHGYTF. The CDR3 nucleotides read TGTGCCAGCAGCTTATCTCAAAGGGTGAAGGGCCATGGCTACACCTTC.

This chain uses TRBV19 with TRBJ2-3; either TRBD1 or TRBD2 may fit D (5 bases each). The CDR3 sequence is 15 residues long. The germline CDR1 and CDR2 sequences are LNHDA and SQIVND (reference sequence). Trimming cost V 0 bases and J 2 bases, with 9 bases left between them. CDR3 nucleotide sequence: TGTGCCAGTAGTATAGAGGCCGGGGCCACAGATACGCAGTATTTT. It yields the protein CASSIEAGATDTQYF.

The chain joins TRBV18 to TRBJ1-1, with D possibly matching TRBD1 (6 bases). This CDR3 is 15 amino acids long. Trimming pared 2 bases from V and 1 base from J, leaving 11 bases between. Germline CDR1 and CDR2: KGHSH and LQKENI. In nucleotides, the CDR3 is TGTGCCAGCTCACCAGGGGGGGGCCCGAACACTGAAGCTTTCTTT. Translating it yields CASSPGGGPNTEAFF.

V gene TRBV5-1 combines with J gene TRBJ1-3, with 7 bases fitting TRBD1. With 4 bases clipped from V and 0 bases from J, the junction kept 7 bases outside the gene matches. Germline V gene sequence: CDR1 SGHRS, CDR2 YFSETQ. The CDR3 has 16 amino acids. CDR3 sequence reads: CASSPRQGFSGNTIYF. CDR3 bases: TGCGCCAGCAGCCCGCGACAGGGTTTCTCTGGAAACACCATATATTTT.

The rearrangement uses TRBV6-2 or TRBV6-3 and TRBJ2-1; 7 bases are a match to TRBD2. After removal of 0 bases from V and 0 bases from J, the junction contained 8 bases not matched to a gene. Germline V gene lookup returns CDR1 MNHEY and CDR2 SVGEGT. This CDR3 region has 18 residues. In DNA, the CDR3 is TGTGCCAGCAGTTACTCGACGGGAGCGGGGAGCTCCTACAATGAGCAGTTCTTC. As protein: CASSYSTGAGSSYNEQFF.

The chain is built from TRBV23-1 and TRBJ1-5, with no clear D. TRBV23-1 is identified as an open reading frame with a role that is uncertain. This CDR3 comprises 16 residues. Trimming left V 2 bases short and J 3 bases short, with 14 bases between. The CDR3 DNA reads TGCGCCAGCAGTCAACCACGGGGAGGGAACAATCAGCCCCAGCATTTT. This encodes CASSQPRGGNNQPQHF.

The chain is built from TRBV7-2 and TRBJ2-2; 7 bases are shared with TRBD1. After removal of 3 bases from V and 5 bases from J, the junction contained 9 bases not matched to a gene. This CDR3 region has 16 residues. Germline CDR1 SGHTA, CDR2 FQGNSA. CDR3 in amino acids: CASSLLPGQTTGELFF. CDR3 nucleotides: TGTGCCAGCAGCTTGCTACCGGGACAGACAACCGGGGAGCTGTTTTTT.

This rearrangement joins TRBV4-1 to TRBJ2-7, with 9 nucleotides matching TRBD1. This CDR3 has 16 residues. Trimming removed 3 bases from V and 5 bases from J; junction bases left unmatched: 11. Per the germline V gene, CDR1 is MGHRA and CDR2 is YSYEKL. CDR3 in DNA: TGCGCCAGCAGCCACCCCGGGACAGGGTCTTCTCACGAGCAGTACTTC. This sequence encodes CASSHPGTGSSHEQYF.

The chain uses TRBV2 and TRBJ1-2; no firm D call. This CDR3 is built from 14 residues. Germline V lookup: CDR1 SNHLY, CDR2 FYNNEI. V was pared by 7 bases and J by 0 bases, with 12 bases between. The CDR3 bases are TGTGCCAGCACCCAGGTGGGATCTAACTATGGCTACACCTTC. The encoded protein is CASTQVGSNYGYTF.

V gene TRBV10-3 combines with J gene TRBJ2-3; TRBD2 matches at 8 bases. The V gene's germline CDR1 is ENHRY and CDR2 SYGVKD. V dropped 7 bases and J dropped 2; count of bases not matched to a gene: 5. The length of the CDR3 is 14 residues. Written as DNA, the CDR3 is TGTGCCATCACCGAAGCGGGGGACACAGATACGCAGTATTTT. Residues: CAITEAGDTDTQYF.

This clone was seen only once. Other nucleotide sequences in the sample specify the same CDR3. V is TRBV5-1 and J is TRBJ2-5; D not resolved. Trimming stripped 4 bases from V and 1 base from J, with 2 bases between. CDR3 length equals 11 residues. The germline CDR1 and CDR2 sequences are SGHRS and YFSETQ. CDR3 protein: CASSLQETQYF. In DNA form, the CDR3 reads TGCGCCAGCAGCCTCCAAGAGACCCAGTACTTC.

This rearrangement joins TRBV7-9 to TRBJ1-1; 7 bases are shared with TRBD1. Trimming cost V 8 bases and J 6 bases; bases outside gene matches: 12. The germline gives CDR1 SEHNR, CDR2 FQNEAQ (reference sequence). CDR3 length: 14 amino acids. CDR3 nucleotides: TGTGCCAGCCCCCCCGGCGACAGGGCAGCTGAAGCTTTCTTT. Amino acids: CASPPGDRAAEAFF.

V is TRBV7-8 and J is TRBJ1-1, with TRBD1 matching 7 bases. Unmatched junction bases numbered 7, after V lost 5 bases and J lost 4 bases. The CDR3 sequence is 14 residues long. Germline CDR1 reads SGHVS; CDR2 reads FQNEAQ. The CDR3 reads CASSQTGRVTEAFF. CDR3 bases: TGTGCCAGCAGCCAGACAGGGAGGGTCACTGAAGCTTTCTTT. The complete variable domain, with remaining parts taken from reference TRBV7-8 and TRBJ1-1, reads GAGVSQSPRYKVAKRGQDVALRCDPISGHVSLFWYQQALGQGPEFLTYFQNEAQLDKSGLPSDRFFAERPEGSVSTLKIQRTQQEDSAVYLCASSQTGRVTEAFFGQGTRLTVV.